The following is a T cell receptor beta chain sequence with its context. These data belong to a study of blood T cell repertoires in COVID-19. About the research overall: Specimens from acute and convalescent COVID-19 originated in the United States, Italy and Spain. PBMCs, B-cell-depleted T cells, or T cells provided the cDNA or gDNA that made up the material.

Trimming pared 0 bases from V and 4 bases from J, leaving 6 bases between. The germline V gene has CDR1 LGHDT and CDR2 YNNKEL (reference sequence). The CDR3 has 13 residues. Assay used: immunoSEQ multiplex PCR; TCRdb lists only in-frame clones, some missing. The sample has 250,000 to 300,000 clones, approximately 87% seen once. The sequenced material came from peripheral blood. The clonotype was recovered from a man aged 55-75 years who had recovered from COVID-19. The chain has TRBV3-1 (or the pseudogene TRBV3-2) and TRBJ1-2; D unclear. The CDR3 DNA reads TGTGCCAGCAGCCAAGATAGCCCCTATGGCTACACCTTC. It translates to CASSQDSPYGYTF.